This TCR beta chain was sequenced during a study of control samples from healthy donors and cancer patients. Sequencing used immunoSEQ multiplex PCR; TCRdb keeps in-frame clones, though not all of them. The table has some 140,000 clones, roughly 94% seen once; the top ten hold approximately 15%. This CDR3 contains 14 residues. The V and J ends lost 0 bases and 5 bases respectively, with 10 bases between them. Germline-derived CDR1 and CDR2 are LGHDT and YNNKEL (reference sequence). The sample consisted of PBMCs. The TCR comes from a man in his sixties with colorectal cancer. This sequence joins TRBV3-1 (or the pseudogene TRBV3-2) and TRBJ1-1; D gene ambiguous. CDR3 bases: TGTGCCAGCAGCCAAGATTCGCGGTGGACTGAAGCTTTCTTT. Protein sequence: CASSQDSRWTEAFF.